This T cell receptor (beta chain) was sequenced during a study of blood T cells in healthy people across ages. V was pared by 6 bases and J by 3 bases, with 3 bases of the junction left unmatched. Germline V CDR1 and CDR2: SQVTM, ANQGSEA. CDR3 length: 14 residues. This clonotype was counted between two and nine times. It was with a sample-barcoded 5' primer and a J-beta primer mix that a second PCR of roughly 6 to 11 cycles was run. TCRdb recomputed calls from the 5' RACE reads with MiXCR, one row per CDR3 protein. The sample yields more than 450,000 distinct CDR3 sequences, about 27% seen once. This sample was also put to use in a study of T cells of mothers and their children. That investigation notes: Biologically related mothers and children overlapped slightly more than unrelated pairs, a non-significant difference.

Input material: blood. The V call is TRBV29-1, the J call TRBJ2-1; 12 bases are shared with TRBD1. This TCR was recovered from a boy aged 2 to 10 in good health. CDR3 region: CSVRDRGRYNEQFF. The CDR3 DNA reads TGCAGCGTCCGGGACAGGGGGCGCTACAATGAGCAGTTCTTC.